A selection of T cell receptor beta chains follows, all from one sample in a study of T cells in narcolepsy. Produced via immunoSEQ multiplex PCR; TCRdb's table is partial and in-frame only. The table has some 22,000 clones, 85% seen once. Source material: memory (CD45RA-) CD4+ T cells from blood. These receptors all stem from a human donor in good health. CDR3s include the opening cysteine and the closing phenylalanine or tryptophan. Size is omitted from some rows. Given values are once, few, many or a class for expanded clones.

v_call	clone_size	j_call	cdr3_aa
TRBV5-1	NA	TRBJ2-3	CARSLALGSGRGTDTQYF
TRBV13	NA	TRBJ2-5	CASSLGKWGETQYF
TRBV5-4	NA	TRBJ1-2	CASSPIKPGQGYTF
TRBV7-9	NA	TRBJ1-2	CASSLEQGADGYTF
TRBV7-2	NA	TRBJ2-7	CASSLGEDRYF
TRBV9	NA	TRBJ2-1	CASSVERGQLFDEQFF
TRBV10-2	NA	TRBJ2-7	CASTNNRVASGSSSYEQYF
TRBV7-2	NA	TRBJ1-3	CASSLDVGRGNTIYF
TRBV6-5	NA	TRBJ2-7	CASTAGTGNSYEQYF
TRBV11-2	NA	TRBJ2-2	CASSPRQGGPTGELFF
TRBV7-9	NA	TRBJ1-4	CASSRDRGNEKLFF
TRBV28	NA	TRBJ2-7	CASSLGGASSYEQYF
TRBV6-5	NA	TRBJ2-3	CASRRGREGRQYF
TRBV7-9	NA	TRBJ2-7	CASSSNDLGTYEQYF
TRBV28	NA	TRBJ2-5	CASGLAGASETQYF
TRBV28	NA	TRBJ2-1	CASSFRQVYNEQFF
TRBV9	once	TRBJ1-4	CASSETTGREKLFF
TRBV30	NA	TRBJ1-1	CAWGGQYTEAFF
TRBV6-1	NA	TRBJ1-2	CASSSGLALEGYTF
TRBV19	once	TRBJ2-3	CASRASGDTDTQYF
TRBV5-1	NA	TRBJ2-1	CASSFVAGATMPQFF
TRBV7-2	NA	TRBJ1-1	CASSGLVGTEAFF
TRBV6-5	NA	TRBJ2-7	CASSRDYEEQYF
TRBV11-3	NA	TRBJ2-3	CASSLAPGSRDTQYF
TRBV29-1	NA	TRBJ1-1	CSVALGANTEAFF
TRBV6-5	NA	TRBJ1-2	CASTPRGTDYGYTF
TRBV6-1	once	TRBJ2-6	CASTPQGAGANVLTF
TRBV7-2	NA	TRBJ2-1	CASSFGLAGGLNEQFF
TRBV6-5	NA	TRBJ2-7	CASSVSTSGSYEQYF
TRBV14	few	TRBJ2-7	CASSPGWPGPYEQYF
TRBV30	NA	TRBJ1-2	CACLFGQGTGTF
TRBV30	NA	TRBJ2-7	CAWSVLGLYEQYF
TRBV29-1	NA	TRBJ1-4	CSVTSGGRGEKLFF
TRBV7-2	NA	TRBJ1-4	CASSLAWSGEKLFF
TRBV15	NA	TRBJ1-5	CATSRPQGDEHF
TRBV5-4	NA	TRBJ2-7	CASSLLPGEQYF
TRBV28	NA	TRBJ2-2	CASSLAAGGPNTGELFF
TRBV7-2	NA	TRBJ2-7	CASSLVWDSAYEQYF
TRBV2	NA	TRBJ1-5	CASSAEGGSNQPQHF
TRBV18	NA	TRBJ1-5	CASSPDSQPQHF
TRBV20-1	NA	TRBJ2-7	CSALGNYEQYF
TRBV15	once	TRBJ1-5	CATSRDSLNNQPQHF
TRBV7-2	NA	TRBJ2-7	CASSPGRSYEQYF
TRBV5-1	NA	TRBJ2-3	CASSRTGGRADTQYF
TRBV5-6	NA	TRBJ2-3	CASSLASGTRPDTQYF